Listed below are T cell receptor beta chains from one sample, sequenced in a study of hypomethylating agent response in myelodysplastic syndrome. Assay used: immunoSEQ multiplex PCR; TCRdb lists only in-frame clones, some missing. The top ten hold 18% of the sample, which has some 4,500 clones, about four fifths seen once. Sequenced here: bone marrow, sampled before or after starting hypomethylating agent treatment for myelodysplastic syndrome (not recorded which). The receptors shown here come from a human donor with myelodysplastic syndrome. Both conserved end residues are part of each CDR3. Fields, in order: clone size, D gene, V gene, J gene, CDR3 DNA, CDR3 protein. The D gene is left open where the match is weak. Clone size is shown for a subset of rows, as once, few, many or a class of expanded clone.

NA	TRBD1	TRBV9	TRBJ1-1	TGTGCCAGCAGCGTAACAGGGGCCCGCACTGAAGCTTTCTTT	CASSVTGARTEAFF
NA	NA	TRBV30	TRBJ2-5	TGTGCCTGGACGGGGGGCGCATTGGAGACCCAGTACTTC	CAWTGGALETQYF
NA	NA	TRBV5-4	TRBJ2-1	TGTGCCAGCAGCTTGGTGGCTAGCTCATCCTACAATGAGCAGTTCTTC	CASSLVASSSYNEQFF
NA	NA	TRBV7-2	TRBJ2-7	TGTGCCAGCAGCGACTACGAAACCTACGAGCAGTACTTC	CASSDYETYEQYF
NA	TRBD2	TRBV7-9	TRBJ2-5	TGTGCCAGCAGCTCCGGACTAGCGGGAGGAGAGACCCAGTACTTC	CASSSGLAGGETQYF
NA	TRBD1	TRBV27	TRBJ2-7	TGTGCCAGCTGCAACCCCGCCGGGACAGGGGAACACGAGCAGTACTTC	CASCNPAGTGEHEQYF
NA	NA	TRBV29-1	TRBJ2-7	TGCAGCGTTACGACTAGTTTCTACGAGCAGTACTTC	CSVTTSFYEQYF
NA	NA	TRBV4-3	TRBJ2-1	TGCGCCAGCAGCCAGATACTAGGGGGGAGAAACAATGAGCAGTTCTTC	CASSQILGGRNNEQFF
NA	TRBD2	TRBV7-9	TRBJ2-1	TGTGCCAGCAGCTTAGCTTGGACTAGCGGGAGGGCCGGGAATGAGCAGTTCTTC	CASSLAWTSGRAGNEQFF
NA	NA	TRBV5-6	TRBJ1-1	TGTGCCAGCAGCTTGCATGGGGGGGGCAAGGCTGAAGCTTTCTTT	CASSLHGGGKAEAFF
once	TRBD2	TRBV7-6	TRBJ2-1	TGTGCCAGCAGCCTCGGGACTAACAATGAGCAGTTCTTC	CASSLGTNNEQFF
NA	NA	TRBV6-5	TRBJ2-1	TGTGCCAGCAGTCAAGGACTACCCGTCAATGAGCAGTTCTTC	CASSQGLPVNEQFF
NA	TRBD1	TRBV5-4	TRBJ2-2	TGTGCCAGCAGCTCCCGACAGGGTGACACCGGGGAGCTGTTTTTT	CASSSRQGDTGELFF
NA	NA	TRBV5-1	TRBJ2-1	TGCGCCAGCAGCTTGGGAGTGACAAGGTACAATGAGCAGTTCTTC	CASSLGVTRYNEQFF
NA	NA	TRBV27	TRBJ1-1	TGTGCCAGCAGTTTGAAGGAATCCACTGAAGCTTTCTTT	CASSLKESTEAFF
NA	NA	TRBV18	TRBJ1-1	TGTGCCAGCTCACCGGGGGGCGGAGTTAGGCCTGAAGCTTTCTTT	CASSPGGGVRPEAFF
NA	NA	TRBV19	TRBJ2-1	TGTGCCTTACAGCGGACAGTAAAAGTGAATGAGCAGTTCTTC	CALQRTVKVNEQFF
NA	NA	TRBV28	TRBJ1-4	TGTGCCAGCAGTTTATCCGGGGCCCGGGCTGAAAAACTGTTTTTT	CASSLSGARAEKLFF
NA	TRBD2	TRBV9	TRBJ2-7	TGTGCCAGCAGCGCCACTAGCGGGAACTACGAGCAGTACTTC	CASSATSGNYEQYF
NA	NA	TRBV28	TRBJ1-5	TGTGCCAGCGTGAGGGAGGGCAATCAGCCCCAGCATTTT	CASVREGNQPQHF
NA	NA	TRBV6-5	TRBJ1-1	TGTGCCAGCAGTTACGATGGCAGGGCGAACACTGAAGCTTTCTTT	CASSYDGRANTEAFF
NA	NA	TRBV9	TRBJ1-6	TGTGCCAGCAGCGGGGACGGCTACTATAATTCACCCCTCCACTTT	CASSGDGYYNSPLHF
NA	NA	TRBV19	TRBJ1-3	TGTGCCAGTAGTAGCCCCGGGACATACTCTGGAAACACCATATATTTT	CASSSPGTYSGNTIYF
NA	NA	TRBV5-1	TRBJ2-1	TGCGCCAGCAGCTTGGATCGAGGGGGAACCGGACGCAATGAGCAGTTCTTC	CASSLDRGGTGRNEQFF
NA	NA	TRBV7-9	TRBJ2-6	TGTGCCAGCAGGCTAGGGGCTGGGGCCAACGTCCTGACTTTC	CASRLGAGANVLTF
NA	TRBD1	TRBV10-3	TRBJ1-1	TGTGCCATCAGGGGACAGGGTAACACTGAAGCTTTCTTT	CAIRGQGNTEAFF
few	NA	TRBV5-4	TRBJ1-1	TGTGCCAGCAGCTTGGTCGGACAGCTGAACACTGAAGCTTTCTTT	CASSLVGQLNTEAFF
NA	NA	TRBV28	TRBJ1-4	TGTGCCAGCAGTTTTAGGGAAACTAATGAAAAACTGTTTTTT	CASSFRETNEKLFF
NA	NA	TRBV5-4	TRBJ1-6	TGTGCCAGCAGCTATGGACCGCTACCTTATAATTCACCCCTCCACTTT	CASSYGPLPYNSPLHF
NA	NA	TRBV29-1	TRBJ2-3	TGCAGCGTTGTTAGGATAGGGGGGGCGGGAGATACGCAGTATTTT	CSVVRIGGAGDTQYF
NA	NA	TRBV6-6	TRBJ2-1	TGTGCCAGCAGTACCGCAGCCCTCGACTACAATGAGCAGTTCTTC	CASSTAALDYNEQFF
NA	NA	TRBV6-1	TRBJ1-4	TGTGCTACAGCCCACAGTGCAACTAATGAAAAACTGTTTTTT	CATAHSATNEKLFF
NA	TRBD1	TRBV4-1	TRBJ1-2	TGCGCCAGCAGCCAGGGGCTCGGGACAGGGGTTGGCTACACCTTC	CASSQGLGTGVGYTF
NA	NA	TRBV19	TRBJ1-4	TGTGCCAGTAGTATCTCGGGCAGATCGAATGAAAAACTGTTTTTT	CASSISGRSNEKLFF
NA	NA	TRBV30	TRBJ2-7	TGTGCCTGGAGTGCCGCCTACGAGCAGTACTTC	CAWSAAYEQYF
NA	NA	TRBV18	TRBJ1-1	TGTGCCAGCTCACCACAACGGGTCGCCACTGAAGCTTTCTTT	CASSPQRVATEAFF
NA	NA	TRBV9	TRBJ2-7	TGTGCCAGCAGCGTAGGTCAACAGCCCCTTTACGAGCAGTACTTC	CASSVGQQPLYEQYF
NA	NA	TRBV15	TRBJ2-3	TGTGCCACCAGCAGATCGACTAGCACAGATACGCAGTATTTT	CATSRSTSTDTQYF
NA	NA	TRBV5-5	TRBJ2-3	TGTGCCAGCAGCTTACTTGAGAACACAGATACGCAGTATTTT	CASSLLENTDTQYF
NA	TRBD2	TRBV11-1	TRBJ2-7	TGTGCCAGCAGTCGTCTAGCGGGAACCTACGAGCAGTACTTC	CASSRLAGTYEQYF
NA	NA	TRBV28	TRBJ1-5	TGTGCCAGCAGTTTATCCCGTACCAGAGCCCAGCATTTT	CASSLSRTRAQHF
NA	TRBD1	TRBV5-1	TRBJ2-7	TGCGCCAGCAGCCTAACTCGACAGGGCTCCTACGAGCAGTACTTC	CASSLTRQGSYEQYF
NA	NA	TRBV28	TRBJ1-1	TGTGCCAGCAGTTTGGTGAGGCGAGGGACTGAAGCTTTCTTT	CASSLVRRGTEAFF
once	TRBD1	TRBV19	TRBJ1-2	TGTGCCAGTAGTATAGAAAGGCCGGGACAGACGAACTATGGCTACACCTTC	CASSIERPGQTNYGYTF